This T cell receptor (gamma chain) was identified in a study of Vδ1+ human thymocytes. The CDR3 runs 13 residues. Losses at the gene ends were 3 bases for V and 6 bases for J; bases not matched to a gene: 8. Germline lookup yields CDR1 EGSNGY and CDR2 YDSYNSKV. In the case of this clone: Its antigen is unknown.

The template was reverse-transcribed extracted RNA. Multiplex PCR used pooled V-gene forward primers and a constant-region reverse primer to amplify CDR3s. TCRdb called clones anew from the multiplex PCR reads with CATT. Here the sample spans 30,000 to 45,000 gamma-chain clones, 20% to 25% being singletons. Thymocytes were sorted as CD3+ TCRVdelta1+ TCRVdelta2- after alphabeta T cell depletion. Vdelta1+ thymocyte sorts reached between about 98% and 99.6% purity. Study-wide results and limits: Many TRG clonotypes were shared between donors; TRD repertoires were essentially private. Unlike peripheral blood Vdelta1+ controls, thymic delta-chain sequences included approximately 21% Vdelta2 and few Vdelta3. Thymic TRG and TRD repertoires appeared highly polyclonal.

The sample was Vdelta1+ gamma-delta thymocytes from the thymus. Specified subset: FACS-sorted CD3+ TCRalphabeta- TCRVdelta1+ TCRVdelta2- thymocytes. This TCR was sampled from a girl under three years old who had congenital heart surgery. The gene calls are TRGV2 and TRGJ1 or TRGJ2. The CDR3 sequence is CATWDRNFYKKLF. In DNA, the CDR3 is TGTGCCACCTGGGACAGAAACTTTTATAAGAAACTCTTT.